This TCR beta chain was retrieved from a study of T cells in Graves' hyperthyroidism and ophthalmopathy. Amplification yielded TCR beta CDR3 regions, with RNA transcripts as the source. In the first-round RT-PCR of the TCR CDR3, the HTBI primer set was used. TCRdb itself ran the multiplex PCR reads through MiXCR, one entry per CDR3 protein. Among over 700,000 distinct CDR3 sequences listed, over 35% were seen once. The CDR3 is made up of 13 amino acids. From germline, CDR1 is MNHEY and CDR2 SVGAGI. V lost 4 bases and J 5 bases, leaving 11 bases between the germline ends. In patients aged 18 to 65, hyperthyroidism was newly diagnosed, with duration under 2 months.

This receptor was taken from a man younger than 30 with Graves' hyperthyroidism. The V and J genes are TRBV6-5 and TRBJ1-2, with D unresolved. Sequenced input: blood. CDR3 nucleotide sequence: TGTGCCAGCAGTTTATCCGGACCGTATGGCTACACCTTC. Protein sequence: CASSLSGPYGYTF.